One sample yielded the 22 T cell receptor beta chains listed below, sequenced in a study of T-cell reconstitution after alpha-beta-depleted transplantation in children. TCRbeta library preparation incorporated unique molecular identifiers. TCRdb redid the calling of the PCR reads with MiXCR, one entry per CDR3 protein. This table has about 500,000 distinct CDR3 sequences, approximately 32% appearing once. Here the sequenced sample was PBMCs from the stem cell graft donor, taken from the stem cell graft. These receptors all come from a human donor who donated a stem cell graft to a child with aplastic anemia.

This clonotype was seen a few times. V and J are TRBV7-8 and TRBJ2-1; the D call may be TRBD1 or TRBD2 (7 bases each). This CDR3 has 16 residues. The V gene lost 4 bases and the J gene lost 10 bases, with 23 bases spanning the gap. Per the germline V gene, CDR1 is SGHVS and CDR2 is FQNEAQ. The CDR3 DNA reads TGTGCCAGCAGCTACAGGGGCGGGGGCGTAGAAGGAGAGCAGTTCTTC. Protein: CASSYRGGGVEGEQFF.

This clonotype has a handful of counts. The genes are TRBV12-5 and TRBJ2-2, with TRBD2 matching over 12 bases. Germline trimming cut 0 bases from V and 4 bases from J; bases unmatched to any gene: 12. Germline values: CDR1 LGHNT, CDR2 FRNRAP. The CDR3 totals 20 residues. For the CDR3, the DNA is TGTGCTAGTGGTTTGGTTATGACTAGCGGGAGCCACCTGGGCACCGGGGAGCTGTTTTTT. Protein product: CASGLVMTSGSHLGTGELFF.

This sequence joins TRBV6-5 and TRBJ1-1; no clear D gene. CDR1 is MNHEY and CDR2 is SVGAGI in the germline V gene. The CDR3 totals 16 residues. V was pared by 0 bases and J by 2 bases, with 13 bases between. This CDR3 reads CASSYSRYPINTEAFF. CDR3 DNA: TGTGCCAGCAGTTACTCACGGTACCCAATAAACACTGAAGCTTTCTTT.

A few counts support this clonotype. The J gene is TRBJ2-5, the V gene TRBV25-1; maybe TRBD2 (5 bases). The germline CDR1 and CDR2 sequences are MGHDK and SYGVNS. This CDR3 contains 14 residues. V lost 2 bases and J lost 2, with 9 bases in between. This CDR3 is CASSEPGVQETQYF. The CDR3 DNA is TGTGCCAGCAGTGAACCCGGGGTGCAAGAGACCCAGTACTTC.

This chain joins TRBV29-1 and TRBJ2-1, with 8 bases fitting TRBD1. From germline, CDR1 is SQVTM and CDR2 ANQGSEA. CDR3 length: 15 amino acids. V was clipped by 7 bases and J by 5 bases; unmatched bases: 13. CDR3 in amino acids: CSEKERQGMNNEQFF. The CDR3 bases are TGCAGCGAAAAAGAGAGACAGGGGATGAACAATGAGCAGTTCTTC.

This clonotype was observed a handful of times. The chain uses TRBV30 and TRBJ1-3, with TRBD1 matching 7 bases. There are 18 residues in the CDR3. Germline V gives CDR1 GTSNPN, CDR2 SVGIG (reference sequence). Trimming removed 0 bases from V and 1 base from J; junction bases left unmatched: 12. The CDR3 reads CAWSVIRTGANSGNTIYF. The DNA for the CDR3 is TGTGCCTGGAGTGTGATTCGTACAGGGGCCAATTCTGGAAACACCATATATTTT. The full variable domain, in which reference TRBV30 and TRBJ1-3 provide the parts outside the CDR3, is SQTIHQWPATLVQPVGSPLSLECTVEGTSNPNLYWYRQAAGRGLQLLFYSVGIGQISSEVPQNLSASRPQDRQFILSSKKLLLSDSGFYLCAWSVIRTGANSGNTIYFGEGSWLTVV.

The chain links TRBV12-3 or TRBV12-4 to TRBJ2-3; 7 nucleotides match TRBD2. After removal of 6 bases from V and 11 bases from J, the junction contained 5 bases not matched to a gene. The CDR3 length is 11 residues. The DNA of the CDR3 is TGTGCCAGCAGCCCGGGAGGAGGGCAGTATTTT. It yields the protein CASSPGGGQYF.

This chain uses TRBV27 with TRBJ2-1; D tentatively reads TRBD1 or TRBD2 (5 bases each). V was trimmed by 1 base and J by 4 bases, leaving 17 bases between them. The CDR3 consists of 17 residues. Per the germline V gene, CDR1 is MNHEY and CDR2 is SMNVEV (reference sequence). The CDR3 region has the DNA TGTGCCAGCAGTTTATTTCCGGGGCTAGGGGCGTACAATGAGCAGTTCTTC. This sequence encodes CASSLFPGLGAYNEQFF.

This clonotype has more than one count but fewer than ten. J is TRBJ1-4 and V is TRBV29-1; TRBD1 matches at 8 bases. There are 11 residues in the CDR3. Germline CDR1 reads SQVTM; CDR2 reads ANQGSEA. Losses at the gene ends were 6 bases for V and 8 bases for J; bases not matched to a gene: 2. CDR3 DNA sequence: TGCAGCGTCACAGGGGGAGAAAAACTGTTTTTT. Translation: CSVTGGEKLFF. Full variable domain (missing parts from reference TRBV29-1 and TRBJ1-4): SAVISQKPSRDICQRGTSLTIQCQVDSQVTMMFWYRQQPGQSLTLIATANQGSEATYESGFVIDKFPISRPNLTFSTLTVSNMSPEDSSIYLCSVTGGEKLFFGSGTQLSVL.

The chain joins TRBV13 to TRBJ2-7, with unresolved D. The CDR3 is 12 amino acids. The V end was cut by 4 bases, the J end by 4 bases, with 8 bases between. Germline-derived CDR1 and CDR2 are PRHDT and FYEKMQ (reference sequence). CDR3 sequence: CASSSPKYEQYF. DNA of the CDR3: TGTGCCAGCAGCTCGCCCAAGTACGAGCAGTACTTC.

This chain joins TRBV5-1 and TRBJ2-3, with TRBD1 identical over 11 bases. The V gene's germline CDR1 is SGHRS and CDR2 YFSETQ. CDR3 length: 17 amino acids. Trimming cost V 0 bases and J 3 bases; bases outside gene matches: 6. The CDR3 region is CASSLVGQGARTDTQYF. The CDR3 region has the DNA TGCGCCAGCAGCTTGGTAGGACAGGGGGCGCGGACAGATACGCAGTATTTT.

This clonotype has more than one count but fewer than ten. The chain couples TRBV20-1 to TRBJ2-7; D could derive from TRBD1 or TRBD2 (5 bases each). This CDR3 contains 16 residues. V dropped 1 base and J dropped 0 bases, with 16 bases sitting between them. Germline assignment: CDR1 DFQATT and CDR2 SNEGSKA (reference sequence). The CDR3 DNA follows: TGCAGTGCTAGAGTTCCCGGGGACCTCAGCTCCTACGAGCAGTACTTC. Amino acid sequence: CSARVPGDLSSYEQYF.

J is TRBJ2-1 and V is TRBV7-2; D is unresolved. The CDR3 runs to 13 residues. The V end was cut by 2 bases, the J end by 12 bases, with 14 bases between. Looked up from germline, CDR1 is SGHTA and CDR2 is FQGNSA. The CDR3 DNA reads TGTGCCAGCAGCTTATCTTCCGATCATGGGCAGTTCTTC. It translates to CASSLSSDHGQFF.

The rearrangement joins TRBV11-1 to TRBJ2-3, with D possibly matching TRBD1 (5 bases). CDR3 length: 16 amino acids. The ends were cut back, 7 bases at V and 1 base at J, with 18 bases in the middle. The germline V gene has CDR1 SGHAT and CDR2 FQDESV (reference sequence). This chain's CDR3 is CASTFKGVMGTDTQYF. The DNA for the CDR3 is TGTGCCAGCACCTTTAAAGGGGTAATGGGCACAGATACGCAGTATTTT.

This clonotype was recorded only once. DNA for the CDR3: TGTGCCAGCAGCTTCGGAACCAATTCACCCCTCCACTTT. Encoded protein: CASSFGTNSPLHF. The chain couples TRBV5-6 to TRBJ1-6, with D unresolved. The germline V gene encodes CDR1 SGHDT and CDR2 YYEEEE. The CDR3 contains 13 residues. The V gene lost 2 bases and the J gene lost 7 bases, with 7 bases spanning the gap.

This clonotype was detected a few times. The genes are TRBV20-1 and TRBJ1-1; weak D call: TRBD1 (6 bases). The length of the CDR3 is 15 residues. Germline V gene data show CDR1 as DFQATT and CDR2 as SNEGSKA (reference sequence). V was pared by 6 bases and J by 0 bases, with 17 bases between. The CDR3 DNA is TGCAGTGCCTCGCCCCTCGGACAGATGAACACTGAAGCTTTCTTT. This gives the protein CSASPLGQMNTEAFF.

This clonotype has a handful of counts. The V call is TRBV6-2 or TRBV6-3, the J call TRBJ2-7; D gene ambiguous. Germline V gives CDR1 MNHEY, CDR2 SVGEGT. Trimming removed 8 bases at V and 0 bases at J, with 11 bases between. This CDR3 is 13 amino acids long. The CDR3 loop is CASEETSSYEQYF. The CDR3 bases are TGTGCCAGCGAGGAGACGAGCTCCTACGAGCAGTACTTC.

This clonotype was observed a handful of times. The chain links TRBV6-5 to TRBJ1-5; no definite D call. The CDR3 contains 18 residues. Germline V gene lookup returns CDR1 MNHEY and CDR2 SVGAGI. V was pared by 0 bases and J by 0 bases, with 15 bases between. CDR3 protein: CASSYSSRNSYSNQPQHF. The DNA for the CDR3 is TGTGCCAGCAGTTACTCGAGCAGGAACTCCTATAGCAATCAGCCCCAGCATTTT.

As DNA, the CDR3 is TGTGCCAGCAGCCAAGACTCGGGCCTAGCGGGTTTCAATGAGCAGTTCTTC. Translating it yields CASSQDSGLAGFNEQFF. The chain couples TRBV3-1 to TRBJ2-1, with 8 bases aligning to TRBD2. The length of the CDR3 is 17 residues. With 0 bases clipped from V and 6 bases from J, the junction kept 10 bases outside the gene matches. The V gene's germline CDR1 is LGHDT and CDR2 YNNKEL (reference sequence).

The chain joins TRBV24-1 to TRBJ2-5; the D is unclear. This CDR3 spans 15 amino acids. V gave up 0 bases and J gave up 4 bases, with 11 bases separating them. The V gene's germline CDR1 is KGHDR and CDR2 SFDVKD. The CDR3 protein is CATSDLRAGGETQYF. The CDR3 nucleotides read TGTGCCACCAGTGATTTGAGGGCAGGCGGAGAGACCCAGTACTTC.

This clonotype was counted a few times. The genes are TRBV29-1 and TRBJ2-1; maybe TRBD2 (6 bases). V was trimmed by 4 bases and J by 0 bases, leaving 13 bases between them. Germline V CDR1 and CDR2: SQVTM, ANQGSEA. The CDR3 spans 15 residues. CDR3 sequence (DNA): TGCAGCGTTGTGACTTCTAGCGCCTCCTACAATGAGCAGTTCTTC. It specifies CSVVTSSASYNEQFF.

This clonotype was detected only a few times. The chain recombines TRBV27 with TRBJ2-4; TRBD1 might be the D (6 bases). The ends were cut back, 3 bases at V and 0 bases at J, with 18 bases in the middle. In germline, CDR1 is MNHEY, CDR2 SMNVEV (reference sequence). This CDR3 is 18 amino acids long. CDR3 loop: CASSFLSDRHLAKNIQYF. The CDR3 nucleotides are TGTGCCAGCAGTTTCCTTTCCGACAGGCATCTAGCCAAAAACATTCAGTACTTC.